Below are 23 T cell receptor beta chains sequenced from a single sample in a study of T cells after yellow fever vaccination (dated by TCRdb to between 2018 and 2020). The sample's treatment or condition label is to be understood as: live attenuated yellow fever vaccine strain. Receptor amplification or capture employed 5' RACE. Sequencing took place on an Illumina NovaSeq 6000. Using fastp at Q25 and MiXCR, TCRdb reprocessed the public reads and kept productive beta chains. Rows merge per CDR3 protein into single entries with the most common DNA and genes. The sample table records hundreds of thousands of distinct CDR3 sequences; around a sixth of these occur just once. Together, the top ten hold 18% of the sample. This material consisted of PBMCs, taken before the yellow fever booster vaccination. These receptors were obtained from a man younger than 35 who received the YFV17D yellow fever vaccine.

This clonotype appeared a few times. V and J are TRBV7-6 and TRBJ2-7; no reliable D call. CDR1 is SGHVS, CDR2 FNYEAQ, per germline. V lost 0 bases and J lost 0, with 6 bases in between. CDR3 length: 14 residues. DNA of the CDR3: TGTGCCAGCAGCTTAGCCAGCAGCTCCTACGAGCAGTACTTC. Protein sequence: CASSLASSSYEQYF.

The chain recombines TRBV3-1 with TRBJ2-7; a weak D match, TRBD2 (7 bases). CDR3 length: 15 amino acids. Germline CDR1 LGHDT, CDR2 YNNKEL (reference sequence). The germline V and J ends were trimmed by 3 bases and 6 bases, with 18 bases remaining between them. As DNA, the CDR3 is TGTGCCAGCAGCCACCCCGGGAGGAGGGGGGTCGAGCAGTACTTC. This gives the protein CASSHPGRRGVEQYF.

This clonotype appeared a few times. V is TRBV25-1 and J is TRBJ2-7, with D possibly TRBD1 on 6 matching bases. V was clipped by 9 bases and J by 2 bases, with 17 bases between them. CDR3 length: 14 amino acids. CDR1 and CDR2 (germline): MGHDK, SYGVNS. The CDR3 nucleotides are TGTGCCAGTCTCAAACAGGGAGCTCCCTACGAGCAGTACTTC. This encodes CASLKQGAPYEQYF.

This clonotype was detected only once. As DNA, the CDR3 is TGTGCCAGTAGTAGCGGGACGCCCTATAGCAATCAGCCCCAGCATTTT. This sequence encodes CASSSGTPYSNQPQHF. This rearrangement joins TRBV19 to TRBJ1-5; tentatively, D is TRBD1 (5 bases). Germline-derived CDR1 and CDR2 are LNHDA and SQIVND (reference sequence). This CDR3 comprises 16 residues. V lost 4 bases and J 0 bases, leaving 13 bases between the germline ends.

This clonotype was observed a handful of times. The CDR3 loop reads CASSSGGGPSDEQYF. CDR3 DNA: TGTGCCAGCAGCTCGGGTGGGGGGCCGTCCGACGAGCAGTACTTC. V gene TRBV9 combines with J gene TRBJ2-7, with D perhaps matching TRBD1 or TRBD2 (6 bases each). This CDR3 comprises 15 residues. Looked up from germline, CDR1 is SGDLS and CDR2 is YYNGEE. V lost 4 bases to trimming and J lost 5 bases, with 19 bases between them.

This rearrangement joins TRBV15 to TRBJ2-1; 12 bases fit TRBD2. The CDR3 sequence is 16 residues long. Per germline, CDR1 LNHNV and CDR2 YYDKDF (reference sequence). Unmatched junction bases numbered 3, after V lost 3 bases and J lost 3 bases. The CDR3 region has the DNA TGTGCCACCAGCAGTCTACTAGCGGGGGGCTACAATGAGCAGTTCTTC. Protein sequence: CATSSLLAGGYNEQFF.

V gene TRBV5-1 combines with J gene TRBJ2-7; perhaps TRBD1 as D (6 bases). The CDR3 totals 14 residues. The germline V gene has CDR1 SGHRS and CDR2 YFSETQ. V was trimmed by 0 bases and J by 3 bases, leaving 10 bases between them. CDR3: CASSLDRDGYEQYF. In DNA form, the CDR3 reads TGCGCCAGCAGCTTGGACAGGGATGGCTACGAGCAGTACTTC.

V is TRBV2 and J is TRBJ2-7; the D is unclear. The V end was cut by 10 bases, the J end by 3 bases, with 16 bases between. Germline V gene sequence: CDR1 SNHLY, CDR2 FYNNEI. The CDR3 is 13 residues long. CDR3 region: CAILGPVIYEQYV. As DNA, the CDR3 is TGTGCCATACTCGGGCCCGTCATCTACGAGCAGTACGTC.

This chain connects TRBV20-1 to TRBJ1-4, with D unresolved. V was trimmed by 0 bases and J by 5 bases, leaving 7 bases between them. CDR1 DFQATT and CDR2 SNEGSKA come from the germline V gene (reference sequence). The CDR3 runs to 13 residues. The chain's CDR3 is CSAREGANEKLFF. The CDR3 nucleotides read TGCAGTGCTAGAGAGGGAGCGAATGAAAAACTGTTTTTT.

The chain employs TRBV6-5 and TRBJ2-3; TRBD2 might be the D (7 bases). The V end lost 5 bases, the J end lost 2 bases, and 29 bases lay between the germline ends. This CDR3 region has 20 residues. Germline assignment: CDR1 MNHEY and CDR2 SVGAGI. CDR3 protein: CASSLKSGSHRGALTDTQYF. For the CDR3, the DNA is TGTGCCAGCAGTCTAAAGTCCGGGTCACATCGGGGGGCCCTCACAGATACGCAGTATTTT.

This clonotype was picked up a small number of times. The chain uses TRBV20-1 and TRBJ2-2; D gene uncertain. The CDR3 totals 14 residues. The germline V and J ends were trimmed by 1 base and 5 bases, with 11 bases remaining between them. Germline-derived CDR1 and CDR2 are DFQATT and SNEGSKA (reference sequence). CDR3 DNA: TGCAGTGCTAGAGCGGTAGTTGGGACCGGGGAGCTGTTTTTT. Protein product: CSARAVVGTGELFF.

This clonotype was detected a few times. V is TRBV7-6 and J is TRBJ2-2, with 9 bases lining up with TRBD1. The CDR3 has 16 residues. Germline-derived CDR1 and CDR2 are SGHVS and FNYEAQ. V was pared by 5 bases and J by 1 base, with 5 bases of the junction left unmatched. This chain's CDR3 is CASSPGTGRNTGELFF. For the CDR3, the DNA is TGTGCCAGCAGCCCCGGGACAGGGAGGAACACCGGGGAGCTGTTTTTT.

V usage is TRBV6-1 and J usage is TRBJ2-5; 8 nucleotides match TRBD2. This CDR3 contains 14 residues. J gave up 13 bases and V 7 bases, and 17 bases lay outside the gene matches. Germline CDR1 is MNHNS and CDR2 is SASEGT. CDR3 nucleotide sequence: TGTGCCAGCACCTCAGGACCGGACGGGAGGGATCTGTACTTC. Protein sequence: CASTSGPDGRDLYF.

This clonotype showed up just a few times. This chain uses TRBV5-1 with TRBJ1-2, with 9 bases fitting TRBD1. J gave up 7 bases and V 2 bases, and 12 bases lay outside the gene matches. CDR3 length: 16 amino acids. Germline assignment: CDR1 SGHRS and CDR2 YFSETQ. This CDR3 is CASSFAGTGSLGGYTF. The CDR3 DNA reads TGCGCCAGCAGCTTCGCCGGGACAGGGAGTTTGGGTGGCTACACCTTC.

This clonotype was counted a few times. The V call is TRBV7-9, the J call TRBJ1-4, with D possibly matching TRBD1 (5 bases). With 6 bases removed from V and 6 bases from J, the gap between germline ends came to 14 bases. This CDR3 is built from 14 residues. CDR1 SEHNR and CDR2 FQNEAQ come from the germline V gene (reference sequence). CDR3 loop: CASSPGLGDEKLFF. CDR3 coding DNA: TGTGCCAGCAGTCCCGGGCTGGGGGATGAAAAACTGTTTTTT.

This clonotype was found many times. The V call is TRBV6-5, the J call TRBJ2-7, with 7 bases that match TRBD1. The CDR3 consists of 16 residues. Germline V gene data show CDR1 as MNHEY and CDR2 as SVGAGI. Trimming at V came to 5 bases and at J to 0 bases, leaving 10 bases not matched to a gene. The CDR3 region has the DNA TGTGCCAGCAGTCACCCACGACAGGGACGCTCCTACGAGCAGTACTTC. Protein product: CASSHPRQGRSYEQYF.

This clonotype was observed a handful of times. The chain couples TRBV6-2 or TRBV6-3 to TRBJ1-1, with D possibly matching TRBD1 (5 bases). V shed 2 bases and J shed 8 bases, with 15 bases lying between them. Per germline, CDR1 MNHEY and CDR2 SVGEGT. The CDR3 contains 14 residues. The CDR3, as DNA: TGTGCCAGCAGTTACGTGACAAAGAACAGGGAAGCTTTCTTT. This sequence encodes CASSYVTKNREAFF.

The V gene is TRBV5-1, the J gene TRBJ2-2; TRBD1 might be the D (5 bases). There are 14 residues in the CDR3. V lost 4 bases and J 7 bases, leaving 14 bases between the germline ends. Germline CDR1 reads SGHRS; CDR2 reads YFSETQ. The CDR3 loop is CASSSQGDGGELFF. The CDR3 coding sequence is TGCGCCAGCAGCAGCCAAGGGGATGGCGGGGAGCTGTTTTTT.

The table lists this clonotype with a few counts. CDR3 nucleotides: TGTGCCAGCAGCCCGAACCTACGGGGTAGGGAGACCCAGTACTTC. Translated, it gives CASSPNLRGRETQYF. This chain connects TRBV11-1 to TRBJ2-5; D is possibly TRBD2 (5 bases). CDR1 and CDR2 (germline): SGHAT, FQDESV (reference sequence). This CDR3 has 15 residues. Trimming pared 5 bases from V and 5 bases from J, leaving 18 bases between.

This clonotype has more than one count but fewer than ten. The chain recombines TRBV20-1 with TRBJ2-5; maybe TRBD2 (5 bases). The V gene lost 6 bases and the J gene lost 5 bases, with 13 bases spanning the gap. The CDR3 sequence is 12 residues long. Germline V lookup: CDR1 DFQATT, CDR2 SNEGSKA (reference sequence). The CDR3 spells CSAGGVLETQYF. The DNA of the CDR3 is TGCAGTGCCGGAGGAGTGTTGGAGACCCAGTACTTC.

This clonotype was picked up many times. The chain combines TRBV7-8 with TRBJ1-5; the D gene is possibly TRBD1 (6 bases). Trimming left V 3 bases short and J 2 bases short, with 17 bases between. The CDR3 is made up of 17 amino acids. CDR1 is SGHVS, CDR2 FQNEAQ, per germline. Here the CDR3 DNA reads TGTGCCAGCAGCTTCAAAGACAGGCCCTTCGGCAATCAGCCCCAGCATTTT. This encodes CASSFKDRPFGNQPQHF.

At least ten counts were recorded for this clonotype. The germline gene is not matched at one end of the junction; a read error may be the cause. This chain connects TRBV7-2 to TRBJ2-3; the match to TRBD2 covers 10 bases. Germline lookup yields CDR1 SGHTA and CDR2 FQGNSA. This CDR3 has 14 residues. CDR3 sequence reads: CASSLAGGSDTQYF. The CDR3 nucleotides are TGCGCCAGCAGCTTAGCGGGGGGCTCAGATACGCAGTATTTT.

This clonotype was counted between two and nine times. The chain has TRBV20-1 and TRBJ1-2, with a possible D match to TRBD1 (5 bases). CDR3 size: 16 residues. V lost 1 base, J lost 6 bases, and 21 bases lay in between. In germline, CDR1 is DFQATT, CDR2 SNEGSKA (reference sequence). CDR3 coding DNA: TGCAGTGCTAGAGTCCCTAGAGAGGAGGGGATCAATGGCTACACCTTC. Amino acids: CSARVPREEGINGYTF.